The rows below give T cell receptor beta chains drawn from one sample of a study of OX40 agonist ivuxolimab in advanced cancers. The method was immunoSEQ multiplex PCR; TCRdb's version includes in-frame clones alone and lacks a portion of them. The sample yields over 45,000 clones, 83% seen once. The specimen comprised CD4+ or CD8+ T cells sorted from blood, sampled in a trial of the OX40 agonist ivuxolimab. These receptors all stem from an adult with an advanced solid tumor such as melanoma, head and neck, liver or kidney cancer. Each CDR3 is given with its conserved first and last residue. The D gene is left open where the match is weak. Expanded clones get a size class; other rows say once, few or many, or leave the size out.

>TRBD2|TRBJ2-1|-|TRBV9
CASSVGAGGYNEQFF
TGTGCCAGCAGCGTAGGAGCGGGAGGGTACAATGAGCAGTTCTTC
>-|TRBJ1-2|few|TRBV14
CASSQDGWPGYTF
TGTGCCAGCAGCCAAGATGGGTGGCCGGGCTACACCTTC
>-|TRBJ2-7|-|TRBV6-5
CASSERNEQYF
TGTGCCAGCAGTGAGCGGAACGAGCAGTACTTC
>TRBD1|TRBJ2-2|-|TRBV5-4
CASRTGTGYTGELFF
TGTGCCAGCAGGACCGGGACAGGTTACACCGGGGAGCTGTTTTTT
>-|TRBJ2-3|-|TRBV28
CASRPPPRDTQYF
TGTGCCAGCAGGCCCCCCCCGAGAGATACGCAGTATTTT
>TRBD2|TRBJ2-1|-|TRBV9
CASSLLWRESFNEQFF
TGTGCCAGCAGCCTCCTTTGGCGGGAGTCGTTCAATGAGCAGTTCTTC
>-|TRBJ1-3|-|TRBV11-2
CASSPQAASGNTIYF
TGTGCCAGCAGCCCTCAAGCGGCCTCTGGAAACACCATATATTTT
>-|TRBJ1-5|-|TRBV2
CASTSGPHAPQHF
TGTGCCAGCACGTCGGGTCCCCACGCGCCCCAGCATTTT
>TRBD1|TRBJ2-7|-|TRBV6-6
CASSRRGDRAHEQYF
TGTGCCAGCAGTCGCCGAGGGGACAGGGCCCACGAGCAGTACTTC
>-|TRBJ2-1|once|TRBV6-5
CASRFLAYNEQFF
TGTGCCAGCAGGTTTCTGGCGTACAATGAGCAGTTCTTC
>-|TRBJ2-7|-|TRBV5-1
CASSLGQGPPYEQYF
TGCGCCAGCAGCTTGGGGCAGGGGCCCCCCTACGAGCAGTACTTC
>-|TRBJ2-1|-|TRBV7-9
CASSLALVDLRNEQFF
TGTGCCAGCAGCTTGGCCCTAGTAGATCTTAGGAATGAGCAGTTCTTC
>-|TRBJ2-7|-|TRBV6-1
CASSEPGTGTYEQYF
TGTGCCAGCAGTGAACCCGGGACGGGGACCTACGAGCAGTACTTC
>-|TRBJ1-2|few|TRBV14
CASSQGRAGFNYGYTF
TGTGCCAGCAGCCAAGGCCGTGCGGGGTTTAACTATGGCTACACCTTC
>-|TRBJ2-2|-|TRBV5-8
CASSSVGGIPGELFF
TGTGCCAGCAGCTCCGTTGGCGGGATCCCCGGGGAGCTGTTTTTT
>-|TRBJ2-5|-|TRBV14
CASSPGSGGTQYF
TGTGCCAGCAGCCCTGGGTCTGGGGGGACCCAGTACTTC
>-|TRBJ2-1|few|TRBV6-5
CASSYSQQSSYNEQFF
TGTGCCAGCAGTTACTCCCAGCAGAGCTCCTACAATGAGCAGTTCTTC
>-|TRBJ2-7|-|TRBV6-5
CASSYSRGTSEQYF
TGTGCCAGCAGTTACTCGCGGGGAACAAGCGAGCAGTACTTC
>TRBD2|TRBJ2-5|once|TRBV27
CASSSLAGGILETQYF
TGTGCCAGCAGTTCCCTAGCGGGAGGCATTTTGGAGACCCAGTACTTC
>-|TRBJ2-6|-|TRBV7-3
CASSLLGGSPGANVLTF
TGTGCCAGCAGCCTATTGGGGGGTTCTCCTGGGGCCAACGTCCTGACTTTC
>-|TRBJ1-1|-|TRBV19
CASRSQKGTEAFF
TGTGCCAGTCGCAGCCAGAAGGGCACTGAAGCTTTCTTT
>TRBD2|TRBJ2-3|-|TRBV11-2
CASSYWVLLAGGTDTQYF
TGTGCCAGCAGCTACTGGGTATTACTAGCGGGAGGTACAGATACGCAGTATTTT
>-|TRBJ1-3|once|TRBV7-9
CASSPTQFSGNTIYF
TGTGCCAGCAGCCCAACTCAGTTCTCTGGAAACACCATATATTTT
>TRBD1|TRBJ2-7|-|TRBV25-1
CASTPNDRGTPYEQYF
TGTGCCAGCACTCCAAACGACAGGGGGACCCCCTACGAGCAGTACTTC
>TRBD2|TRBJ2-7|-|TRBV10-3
CATGTSLYEQYF
TGTGCCACCGGGACTAGCCTCTACGAGCAGTACTTC
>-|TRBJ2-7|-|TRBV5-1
CASSYGRQNYEQYF
TGCGCCAGCTCTTATGGCCGCCAGAACTACGAGCAGTACTTC
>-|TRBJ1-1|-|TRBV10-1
CASRRGSDTEAFF
TGCGCCAGCAGGAGGGGGTCGGACACTGAAGCTTTCTTT